The clone carrying this TCR beta chain was picked up a small number of times. What it recognizes is unknown. Germline V CDR1 and CDR2: SEHNR, FQNEAQ (reference sequence). CDR3 length: 14 amino acids. V was cut by 2 bases and J by 3 bases, with 8 bases left in between. The sample is drawn from a study of T-cell memory formation after mild COVID-19. Study findings and constraints: Later expanders leaned toward CD4+, whereas clones contracting from day 15 to 85 were balanced CD4/CD8.

TCRdb reprocessed the 5' RACE reads with MiXCR, giving one entry per CDR3 protein. The table shows around 210,000 distinct CDR3 sequences, with more than 8% occurring only once. The receptor's source is a man aged 18 to 29 who had mild COVID-19 (a few samples of this study predate the infection). Cell type and time point are not known. The V call is TRBV7-9, the J call TRBJ2-1; D gene ambiguous. Sequencing used PBMCs or a T cell subset sorted from them (not recorded which). CDR3 loop: CASSLSLGYNEQFF. The CDR3 nucleotides are TGTGCCAGCAGCTTATCGTTGGGCTACAATGAGCAGTTCTTC.